This T cell receptor beta chain was sequenced for a study of blood T cell repertoires in COVID-19 (dated by TCRdb to 2020 to 2021). With regard to the full study: The collaborator samples originated in the United States, Italy and Spain and spanned the acute and convalescent phases of COVID-19. The material from the prospective study consisted of cDNA or gDNA derived from T cells, B-cell-depleted T cells, or PBMCs. The dataset comprised deeply sampled blood TCRbeta repertoires from subjects exposed to, actively infected with, or recovered from COVID-19. A freely available public database, intended as a resource for researchers studying the immune response to SARS-CoV-2, is where the repertoires were released. The samples were drawn from the first 160 participants of the ongoing ImmuneRACE study and from roughly 1,300 subjects provided by 6 global collaborators. Sample metadata almost always included a de-identified subject ID, COVID-19 status, age in years and sex. HLA class I and class II types, where available, came from metadata supplied by the sample provider rather than from assay-based typing. Study-level results and caveats: Clinical and demographic metadata were provided uncurated, with the amount varying by source and participant.

Each collaborating institution followed its own protocols to collect whole blood in K2EDTA tubes. Collaborator samples were shipped for TCRbeta analysis as frozen whole blood, isolated PBMCs, or DNA extracted from either sample type. At the junction V is shortened by 4 bases and J by 2 bases; bases outside the gene matches: 6. CDR1 and CDR2, per the germline V gene (reference sequence), are LGHDT and YNNKEL. Inclusive of the bounding cysteine and phenylalanine, the CDR3 is 15 residues long. Only CDR3 DNA is held: 45 bases, read in frame from base 1. The immunoSEQ Assay, a bias-controlled multiplex PCR, was used to amplify TCRbeta CDR3 regions from genomic DNA. The authors' pipeline ran thus. The number of nucleated cells in each sample was estimated by amplification of reference gene primers within the assay. To quantify the absolute abundance of each unique TCRbeta CDR3 rearrangement, sequence reads were collapsed and filtered. For each sample, productive Simpson clonality was calculated by taking the square root of Simpson's diversity index across productive rearrangements. This immuneACCESS table, as held by TCRdb, lists in-frame sequences with V and J called but not all clones. Of the missing ones, under half trace to an unresolved V gene in checked studies; the others have no known cause. That table is the source of V, J and clone size, and D and trimming were worked out from the DNA. The sample contains 240,000 or so clones, around 87% of them found a single time. Of the sample, more than 6.5% is held by the ten largest clones.

A remark on this clone: It lacks a known antigen. No base-level quality is on record; no much larger clone is a single base apart. The identical CDR3 is also encoded by other nucleotide sequences in the sample.

The chain is assembled from TRBV3-1 (or the pseudogene TRBV3-2) and TRBJ1-1; 8 bases in the middle match TRBD1. This TCR came from a woman in her 70s with active or convalescent COVID-19. Sequencing input: peripheral blood. Here the CDR3 is given as CASSPQGTGNTEAFF. Here is the DNA: TGTGCCAGCAGCCCCCAGGGGACAGGAAACACTGAAGCTTTCTTT.